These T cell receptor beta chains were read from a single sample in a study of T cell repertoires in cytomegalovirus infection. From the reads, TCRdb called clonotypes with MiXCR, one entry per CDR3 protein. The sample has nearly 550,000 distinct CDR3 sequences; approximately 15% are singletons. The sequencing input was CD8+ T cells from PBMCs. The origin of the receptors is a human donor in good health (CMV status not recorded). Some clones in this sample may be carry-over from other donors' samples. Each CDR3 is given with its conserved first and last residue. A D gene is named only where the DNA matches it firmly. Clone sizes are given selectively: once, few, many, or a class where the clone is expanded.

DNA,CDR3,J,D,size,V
TGTGCCAGCAGTCTTACGACAGGCTATGGCTACACCTTC,CASSLTTGYGYTF,TRBJ1-2,.,many,TRBV6-1
TGTGCCAGCAGTTCCGTCACCCCCTACGAGCAGTACTTC,CASSSVTPYEQYF,TRBJ2-7,.,many,TRBV12-3/TRBV12-4
TGTGCCAGCAGTTTAAGAGGGACAGGTCCTAACAGGGGGGGTGAAGCTTTCTTT,CASSLRGTGPNRGGEAFF,TRBJ1-1,TRBD1,.,TRBV27
TGTGCCAGCAGCCTGCGACAGGGAGCAACTAATGAAAAACTGTTTTTT,CASSLRQGATNEKLFF,TRBJ1-4,TRBD1,many,TRBV7-6
TGTGCCGAAACAGGGGATTATGGCTACACCTTC,CAETGDYGYTF,TRBJ1-2,TRBD1,few,TRBV2
TGTGCCAGCAGTGAACGGACAGGGGATTACGAGCAGTACTTC,CASSERTGDYEQYF,TRBJ2-7,TRBD1,few,TRBV2
TGCGCCAGCAGCTTGTTTACCGGACAGGGGGAAACTGAAGCTTTCTTT,CASSLFTGQGETEAFF,TRBJ1-1,TRBD1,many,TRBV5-1
TGTGCCAGCAGTGAAATAGGGGGGCCGAGTCAGCCCCAGCATTTT,CASSEIGGPSQPQHF,TRBJ1-5,.,many,TRBV7-6
TGTGCCAGCAGCTTCGCCCGGGTGATGGGGCAGTTCTTC,CASSFARVMGQFF,TRBJ2-1,.,few,TRBV11-2
TGTGCCAGCCCTCTGGGGGGGCCAAACTATGGCTACACCTTC,CASPLGGPNYGYTF,TRBJ1-2,.,.,TRBV2
TGCGCCAGCAATGCAGGCAGGGGTCAGCAGTTCTTC,CASNAGRGQQFF,TRBJ2-1,.,.,TRBV10-2
TGCAGTGCTAGAGATTGGTCCAGGGGCGAGACCCAGTACTTC,CSARDWSRGETQYF,TRBJ2-5,.,.,TRBV20-1
TGTGCTAGTGCGGACAGGAGTAGTGAAGCTTTCTTT,CASADRSSEAFF,TRBJ1-1,TRBD1,many,TRBV12-5
TGTGCCAGCAAGCTGACAACTGGGTATCAGCCCCAGCATTTT,CASKLTTGYQPQHF,TRBJ1-5,.,few,TRBV2
TGCAGCGCGGGTCCGGCAGGGGCCGGTGAGCAGTTCTTC,CSAGPAGAGEQFF,TRBJ2-1,.,few,TRBV29-1
TGTGCCAGCAGCCCGCGGGGAGGGTATGAAAAACTGTTTTTT,CASSPRGGYEKLFF,TRBJ1-4,.,many,TRBV7-6
TGTGCCAGCAGTTTACTTGGGATCTATCCCCATCAGCCCCAGCATTTT,CASSLLGIYPHQPQHF,TRBJ1-5,.,.,TRBV27
TGTGCCAGTAGTCCAGGCCGGGACAGCCTCTACGAGCAGTACTTC,CASSPGRDSLYEQYF,TRBJ2-7,TRBD1,many,TRBV19
TGTGCCAGCAGCTTGGGGGGGCCTGGGGCCTCCTACGAGCAGTACTTC,CASSLGGPGASYEQYF,TRBJ2-7,.,.,TRBV5-4
TGTGCCAGCAGCTTAGGCGGGGGGGCAGAAGAGACCCAGTACTTC,CASSLGGGAEETQYF,TRBJ2-5,TRBD2,many,TRBV7-3
TGTGCCAGCAGTAAGGGTCCAAACTATGGCTACACCTTC,CASSKGPNYGYTF,TRBJ1-2,.,few,TRBV12-3/TRBV12-4
TGTGCCAGCACCCTTACTAGCGGGCTAACCTACAATGAGCAGTTCTTC,CASTLTSGLTYNEQFF,TRBJ2-1,TRBD2,few,TRBV6-1
TGTGCCAGCAGCGTAAACAGCAATGAGCAGTTCTTC,CASSVNSNEQFF,TRBJ2-1,.,.,TRBV9
TGTGCCAGCAGCTTAGCGACAGGGGGTTGGGGCTACACCTTC,CASSLATGGWGYTF,TRBJ1-2,TRBD1,many,TRBV11-2
TGTGCCAGCAGCCAGACTAGCGGGGGGGGGACCGGGGAGCTGTTTTTT,CASSQTSGGGTGELFF,TRBJ2-2,TRBD2,many,TRBV7-8
TGTGCCAGCAGCCAAGATCTGGGACTAGCAATTAGTGAGCAGTTCTTC,CASSQDLGLAISEQFF,TRBJ2-1,TRBD2,many,TRBV14
TGTGCCAGCAGTTACCCGCTGTTAGGGTCTGAAGCTTTCTTT,CASSYPLLGSEAFF,TRBJ1-1,.,.,TRBV6-2/TRBV6-3
TGTGCCAGCAGCCCTAGCGGACAGGGGGCAAGCGAGACCCAGTACTTC,CASSPSGQGASETQYF,TRBJ2-5,TRBD1,many,TRBV7-9
TGTGCCAGCAGCTCACTAGCGGGGGGTTATACCGGGGAGCTGTTTTTT,CASSSLAGGYTGELFF,TRBJ2-2,TRBD2,many,TRBV11-1
TGTGCTAGTGGTTTGGCGACAGGCTCCTACGAGCAGTACTTC,CASGLATGSYEQYF,TRBJ2-7,.,.,TRBV12-5
TGTGCCAGCAGCTACCGACAGGGCGGCTACGAGCAGTACTTC,CASSYRQGGYEQYF,TRBJ2-7,TRBD1,few,TRBV27
TGTGCCATCAGTGAGTTGGCGGTAAGCACAGATACGCAGTATTTT,CAISELAVSTDTQYF,TRBJ2-3,.,.,TRBV10-3
TGTGCCAGTAGTATGGCTCCAATAGGCGGGACTAGCACAGATACGCAGTATTTT,CASSMAPIGGTSTDTQYF,TRBJ2-3,.,few,TRBV19
TGTGCCAGCAGAGCGGGGCCGTTATCCTACAATGAGCAGTTCTTC,CASRAGPLSYNEQFF,TRBJ2-1,TRBD2,many,TRBV7-8
TGTGCCAGCCTAAACGGGTACAATGAGCAGTTCTTC,CASLNGYNEQFF,TRBJ2-1,.,many,TRBV12-3/TRBV12-4
TGTGCCAGCAGCCCGGCCGGAACCTACGAGCAGTACTTC,CASSPAGTYEQYF,TRBJ2-7,.,many,TRBV7-6
TGCAGTGCTAGAGATCCCGGGACTTACCCATACAATGAGCAGTTCTTC,CSARDPGTYPYNEQFF,TRBJ2-1,.,few,TRBV20-1
TGTGCCAGCCTAGGATACTCGAACACTGAAGCTTTCTTT,CASLGYSNTEAFF,TRBJ1-1,.,.,TRBV27
TGTGCCAGCAGCCCTGGACAGGGGTTGAAGGTCTATAATTCACCCCTCCACTTT,CASSPGQGLKVYNSPLHF,TRBJ1-6,TRBD1,.,TRBV5-4
TGCAGTGCTAGGGACGGGACAGGGAGTAACTATGGCTACACCTTC,CSARDGTGSNYGYTF,TRBJ1-2,TRBD1,few,TRBV20-1
TGTGCCAGCAGTTTGCACGGGTTCAGGGCTGAAGCTTTCTTT,CASSLHGFRAEAFF,TRBJ1-1,.,many,TRBV6-5
TGTGCCACCAGTGAGGACAGTTACAATGAGCAGTTCTTC,CATSEDSYNEQFF,TRBJ2-1,.,many,TRBV24-1
TGTGCCAGCAGATCGGGACAGCTAGAATTTAACTATGGCTACACCTTC,CASRSGQLEFNYGYTF,TRBJ1-2,TRBD1,many,TRBV28
TGTGCCAGCAGCCCCAGGGGGCTTGGCTACACCTTC,CASSPRGLGYTF,TRBJ1-2,TRBD1,.,TRBV27
TGCGCCAGCAGCCCGAGACTAGCAGAAGACTACAATGAGCAGTTCTTC,CASSPRLAEDYNEQFF,TRBJ2-1,TRBD2,many,TRBV4-1
TGTGCCAGCAGCGTTACAGGGGAGAGTTCCTACAATGAGCAGTTCTTC,CASSVTGESSYNEQFF,TRBJ2-1,TRBD1,.,TRBV2
TGTGCCAGTACCCAGAATGGCAACTATGGCTACACCTTC,CASTQNGNYGYTF,TRBJ1-2,.,many,TRBV19
TGTGCCACCAGTGAGACTGAGACTAGCGGGATTGGAGATACGCAGTATTTT,CATSETETSGIGDTQYF,TRBJ2-3,TRBD2,many,TRBV24-1
TGTGCCAGTAGTATAACTTCGAACACTGAAGCTTTCTTT,CASSITSNTEAFF,TRBJ1-1,.,many,TRBV19
TGTGCCAGCAGCGTAGAGGCAGCCCCCTACAATGAGCAGTTCTTC,CASSVEAAPYNEQFF,TRBJ2-1,.,.,TRBV9
TGTGCCAGCAGCTCGCGGACCGCCTACAATGAGCAGTTCTTC,CASSSRTAYNEQFF,TRBJ2-1,.,many,TRBV7-8
TGTGCCAGCAGCTTACCGACAGACTATGGCTACACCTTC,CASSLPTDYGYTF,TRBJ1-2,.,.,TRBV5-4
TGTGCCAGCAGCTTAGATGCGCGGGGGGATACGCAGTATTTT,CASSLDARGDTQYF,TRBJ2-3,TRBD2,few,TRBV11-2
.,CASILGRNTEAFF,TRBJ1-1,.,.,TRBV12-3/TRBV12-4
TGTGCCAGCAGTGTCAGGACAGCGACCTACGAGCAGTACTTC,CASSVRTATYEQYF,TRBJ2-7,.,many,TRBV6-1
TGTGCCAGCACCCACAAGGGACCCCCCAATCAGCCCCAGCATTTT,CASTHKGPPNQPQHF,TRBJ1-5,.,.,TRBV6-6
TGTGCCAGCAGCAAAGGGACTGGGCGGGGGGCCCGGGTCACCGGGGAGCTGTTTTTT,CASSKGTGRGARVTGELFF,TRBJ2-2,TRBD2,few,TRBV7-9
TGTGCCAGCAGCCCGGGGGGGAGTCAAGAAAAACTGTTTTTT,CASSPGGSQEKLFF,TRBJ1-4,.,many,TRBV7-9